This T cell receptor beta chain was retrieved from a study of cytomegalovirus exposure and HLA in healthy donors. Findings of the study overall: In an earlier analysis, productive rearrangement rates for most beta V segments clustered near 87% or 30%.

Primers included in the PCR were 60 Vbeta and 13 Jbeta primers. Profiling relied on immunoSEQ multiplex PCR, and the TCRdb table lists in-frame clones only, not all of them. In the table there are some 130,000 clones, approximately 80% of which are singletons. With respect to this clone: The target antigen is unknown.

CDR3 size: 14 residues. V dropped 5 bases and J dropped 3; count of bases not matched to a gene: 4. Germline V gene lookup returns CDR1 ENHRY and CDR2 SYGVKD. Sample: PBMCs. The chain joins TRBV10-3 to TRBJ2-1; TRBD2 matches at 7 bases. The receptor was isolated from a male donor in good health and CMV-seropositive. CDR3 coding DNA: TGTGCCATCAGTTGGGGGGGGGACTACAATGAGCAGTTCTTC. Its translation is CAISWGGDYNEQFF.